Below, 9 T cell receptor beta chains from the same sample are listed, as sequenced in a study of T-cell reconstitution after alpha-beta-depleted transplantation in children. Preparation of the TCRbeta library used unique molecular identifiers. TCRdb re-called the PCR reads through MiXCR, storing one row per CDR3 protein. The sample includes roughly 500,000 distinct CDR3 sequences, about 31% of them seen just once. Sequencing used PBMCs from the stem cell graft donor, obtained from the stem cell graft. Receptor source: a human donor who donated a stem cell graft to a child with aplastic anemia.

J is TRBJ1-5 and V is TRBV2, with 8 bases matching TRBD1. V shed 6 bases and J 0 bases; nucleotides not matched to a gene: 7. The V gene's germline CDR1 is SNHLY and CDR2 FYNNEI. The length of the CDR3 is 16 residues. The CDR3 coding sequence is TGTGCCAGCAGCCGGGACAGGCCATATAGCAATCAGCCCCAGCATTTT. Protein sequence: CASSRDRPYSNQPQHF. Looking up the rest from reference TRBV2 and TRBJ1-5 gives the full variable domain: EPEVTQTPSHQVTQMGQEVILRCVPISNHLYFYWYRQILGQKVEFLVSFYNNEISEKSEIFDDQFSVERPDGSNFTLKIRSTKLEDSAMYFCASSRDRPYSNQPQHFGDGTRLSIL.

For the CDR3, the DNA is TGCAGTGCGCGACAGGGGACCAGAGGCAATCAGCCCCAGCATTTT. Protein: CSARQGTRGNQPQHF. The chain has TRBV20-1 and TRBJ1-5; 8 bases are a match to TRBD1. V lost 6 bases to trimming and J lost 2 bases; unmatched junction nucleotides: 9. Germline CDR1 DFQATT, CDR2 SNEGSKA (reference sequence). The CDR3 is 15 residues long.

This CDR3 is CASSLNRLQGKLFF. DNA of the CDR3: TGTGCCAGCAGCTTAAATCGTCTACAGGGAAAACTGTTTTTT. The gene calls are TRBV7-2 and TRBJ1-4; tentatively, D is TRBD1 (6 bases). Germline lookup yields CDR1 SGHTA and CDR2 FQGNSA. This CDR3 contains 14 residues. Trimming removed 2 bases at V and 10 bases at J, with 14 bases between.

The chain uses TRBV6-5 and TRBJ2-3; 8 bases match TRBD1. The V gene end was trimmed by 4 bases and the J gene end by 2 bases; junction bases not matched to a gene: 2. The CDR3 runs 14 residues. Germline values: CDR1 MNHEY, CDR2 SVGAGI. The CDR3 spells CASSSDRVTDTQYF. The CDR3 DNA reads TGTGCCAGCAGTTCGGACAGGGTCACAGATACGCAGTATTTT.

This chain connects TRBV12-3 or TRBV12-4 to TRBJ2-4, with TRBD1 identical over 10 bases. This CDR3 has 14 amino acids. With V trimmed by 2 bases and J by 9 bases, 4 bases remained unmatched. In DNA, the CDR3 is TGTGCCAGCAGTTTAAGACAGGGGGCAAGCATTCAGTACTTC. It codes for CASSLRQGASIQYF.

The chain recombines TRBV19 with TRBJ2-1; TRBD2 agrees at 8 bases. CDR3 length equals 15 residues. Per the germline V gene, CDR1 is LNHDA and CDR2 is SQIVND (reference sequence). The junction had 7 bases not matched to a gene; V was cut back by 0 bases and J by 9 bases. The CDR3, as DNA: TGTGCCAGTAGTATAGATCGCCGAGCGGGAGCTGAGCAGTTCTTC. This translates into CASSIDRRAGAEQFF.

The gene calls are TRBV7-9 and TRBJ2-3, with 11 bases fitting TRBD2. This CDR3 contains 17 residues. V dropped 4 bases and J dropped 2; count of bases not matched to a gene: 8. Per germline, CDR1 SEHNR and CDR2 FQNEAQ (reference sequence). The CDR3 sequence is CASSSPGLAVVTDTQYF. The CDR3, as DNA: TGTGCCAGCAGCTCACCGGGACTAGCGGTTGTCACAGATACGCAGTATTTT.

This clonotype was seen only a few times. The gene calls are TRBV5-4 and TRBJ2-1; D perhaps matches TRBD2 (5 bases). V was pared by 1 base and J by 3 bases, with 8 bases between. The germline gives CDR1 SGHNT, CDR2 YYREEE (reference sequence). The CDR3 is 14 residues long. The DNA of the CDR3 is TGTGCCAGCAGCTTGTCCGGGAACTACAATGAGCAGTTCTTC. This sequence encodes CASSLSGNYNEQFF.

The V gene is TRBV5-1, the J gene TRBJ2-3; D remains unclear. The CDR3 has 14 residues. Germline values: CDR1 SGHRS, CDR2 YFSETQ. V lost 1 base to trimming and J lost 1 base, with 7 bases between them. CDR3 bases: TGCGCCAGCAGCTTGCGGACGGGCACAGATACGCAGTATTTT. Translation gives CASSLRTGTDTQYF.